This passage covers 5 T cell receptor beta chains from one sample sequenced in a study of cytomegalovirus exposure and HLA in healthy donors. Data came from immunoSEQ multiplex PCR; TCRdb stores just in-frame clones and leaves some out. The profile shows 100,000 to 120,000 clones, 86% of them singletons. Specimen: PBMCs. The receptors derive from a woman under 30 in good health and CMV-seropositive.

The chain uses TRBV7-6 and TRBJ1-6; perhaps TRBD1 as D (6 bases). This CDR3 region has 16 residues. V lost 5 bases and J 3 bases, leaving 14 bases between the germline ends. Germline CDR1 SGHVS, CDR2 FNYEAQ. DNA for the CDR3: TGTGCCAGCAGCCCCCGGGACACCAACTATAATTCACCCCTCCACTTT. Translating it yields CASSPRDTNYNSPLHF.

This chain connects TRBV28 to TRBJ2-2; D might be TRBD1 (7 bases). Germline V gene sequence: CDR1 MDHEN, CDR2 SYDVKM. V was clipped by 2 bases and J by 6 bases, with 13 bases between them. This CDR3 has 15 residues. This chain's CDR3 is CASSLGAGGSGELFF. The DNA for the CDR3 is TGTGCCAGCAGTTTAGGTGCAGGGGGGTCCGGGGAGCTGTTTTTT.

The gene calls are TRBV7-3 and TRBJ2-7; TRBD1 agrees at 9 bases. This CDR3 is 16 amino acids long. The germline gives CDR1 SGHTA, CDR2 FQGTGA. With V trimmed by 7 bases and J by 6 bases, 16 bases remained unmatched. The CDR3 region is CASTHRRRDRAPEQYF. CDR3 sequence (DNA): TGTGCCAGCACCCACCGGCGGCGGGACAGGGCCCCCGAGCAGTACTTC.

This chain joins TRBV7-9 and TRBJ2-3, with TRBD2 matching 8 bases. CDR1 and CDR2 from the germline V gene are SEHNR and FQNEAQ (reference sequence). Trimming at V came to 5 bases and at J to 2 bases, leaving 6 bases not matched to a gene. This CDR3 has 15 residues. The CDR3: CASSPSSGSTDTQYF. The CDR3 DNA reads as TGTGCCAGCAGCCCATCTAGCGGGTCCACAGATACGCAGTATTTT. The complete variable domain, with remaining parts taken from reference TRBV7-9 and TRBJ2-3, reads DTGVSQNPRHKITKRGQNVTFRCDPISEHNRLYWYRQTLGQGPEFLTYFQNEAQLEKSRLLSDRFSAERPKGSFSTLEIQRTEQGDSAMYLCASSPSSGSTDTQYFGPGTRLTVL.

The rearrangement joins TRBV4-1 to TRBJ1-5; unclear D gene. This CDR3 spans 15 amino acids. Trimming removed 0 bases at V and 0 bases at J, with 6 bases between. Germline CDR1 MGHRA, CDR2 YSYEKL. The CDR3: CASSQDPNSNQPQHF. The CDR3, as DNA: TGCGCCAGCAGCCAAGATCCTAATAGCAATCAGCCCCAGCATTTT.